Below, 9 T cell receptor beta chains from the same sample are listed, as sequenced in a study of neurological immune-mediated disorders. TCRdb reprocessed the 5' RACE reads with MiXCR, giving one entry per CDR3 protein. The table shows 75,000 to 90,000 distinct CDR3 sequences, with around 10% occurring only once. Sequences were obtained from PBMCs. These receptors were obtained from a man aged 35 to 55 in good health.

This clonotype appeared many times. The chain combines TRBV5-1 with TRBJ2-1, with a possible D match to TRBD2 (6 bases). Germline V CDR1 and CDR2: SGHRS, YFSETQ. The V gene lost 4 bases and the J gene lost 0 bases, with 17 bases spanning the gap. The CDR3 is 17 residues long. Written as DNA, the CDR3 is TGCGCCAGCAGCGTCCCCCTAGCGTCCAGCTCCTACAATGAGCAGTTCTTC. Its protein product is CASSVPLASSSYNEQFF.

The table lists this clonotype with a few counts. V and J are TRBV3-1 and TRBJ2-7; 9 bases match TRBD2. J lost 7 bases, V lost 0 bases, and 7 bases had no gene match. In germline, CDR1 is LGHDT, CDR2 YNNKEL (reference sequence). The CDR3 loop spans 15 amino acids. This CDR3 is CASSQDGGRAREQYF. The CDR3 DNA reads TGTGCCAGCAGCCAAGACGGCGGGAGGGCCAGAGAGCAGTACTTC.

This clonotype was observed at least ten times. The rearrangement links TRBV20-1 to TRBJ2-7; 11 bases map to TRBD2. CDR3 length: 14 residues. Germline V gene data show CDR1 as DFQATT and CDR2 as SNEGSKA (reference sequence). The ends lost 6 bases at V and 4 bases at J; junction bases unmatched: 8. The CDR3 coding sequence is TGCAGTGCATCATCCGGGACTAGCGGTTACGAGCAGTACTTC. This sequence encodes CSASSGTSGYEQYF.

This clonotype has only one observation. V gene TRBV12-3 or TRBV12-4 combines with J gene TRBJ2-3, with D hard to call. Trimming took off 7 bases at V and 4 bases at J, with 9 bases between the two ends. This CDR3 is built from 12 residues. CDR3 amino acids: CASTETPDTQYF. Here the CDR3 DNA reads TGTGCCAGCACCGAGACCCCAGATACGCAGTATTTT.

The chain has TRBV29-1 and TRBJ2-4, with D perhaps TRBD2 (6 bases). CDR3 length equals 13 residues. Between the trimmed V and J ends, which lost 7 bases and 0 bases, there was a span of 10 bases. Germline values: CDR1 SQVTM, CDR2 ANQGSEA. The CDR3 region has the DNA TGCAGCGCGGAGGGCCTAGCCAAAAACATTCAGTACTTC. It encodes CSAEGLAKNIQYF.

To note about this clonotype: Being one base from a much bigger clone, this may be a read error. The chain links TRBV7-2 to TRBJ2-5; 8 bases line up with TRBD2. The CDR3 loop spans 15 amino acids. With V trimmed by 7 bases and J by 2 bases, 9 bases remained unmatched. CDR1 and CDR2 (germline): SGHTA, FQGNSA. CDR3 nucleotides: TGTGCCAGCATCCACGAAGCGGGGGAACAAGAGACCCAGTACTTC. Its translation is CASIHEAGEQETQYF.

At least ten counts were recorded for this clonotype. The chain joins TRBV7-6 to TRBJ2-1; D remains unclear. CDR3 size: 16 residues. V was trimmed by 1 base and J by 0 bases, leaving 10 bases between them. Germline lookup yields CDR1 SGHVS and CDR2 FNYEAQ. CDR3 amino acids: CASSLEAHASYNEQFF. CDR3 in DNA: TGTGCCAGCAGCTTAGAGGCTCATGCCTCCTACAATGAGCAGTTCTTC.

Ten or more counts support this clonotype. The chain carries TRBV2 and TRBJ2-3; D gene uncertain. V lost 4 bases to trimming and J lost 0 bases, with 5 bases between them. The CDR3 consists of 13 residues. Germline V gene sequence: CDR1 SNHLY, CDR2 FYNNEI. The CDR3 DNA reads as TGTGCCAGCAGTGGATCGAGCACAGATACGCAGTATTTT. Translation gives CASSGSSTDTQYF.

This clonotype was found a few times. This chain uses TRBV6-1 with TRBJ2-3; D gene unclear. CDR3 length: 12 residues. In germline, CDR1 is MNHNS, CDR2 SASEGT. V dropped 6 bases and J dropped 6 bases, with 10 bases sitting between them. CDR3 sequence (DNA): TGTGCCAGCAGGACTGCTCCCGATACGCAGTATTTT. Protein product: CASRTAPDTQYF.